The 21 T cell receptor beta chains in this list originate from one sample, sequenced in a study of beta chain features in type 1 diabetes. Expressed TCRB transcripts were sequenced because the entire RNA isolate underwent reverse transcription. Clones were sequenced by immunoSEQ multiplex PCR, and TCRdb holds only the in-frame ones, with some missing. This table holds 250,000 to 300,000 clones, around 25% found once. No antigens are known for them. General observations from the study: In every one of the four CD4+ subsets, TCRB CDR3s were moderately but significantly shorter in Type 1 diabetes patients.

Sample: naive CD4+ T cells from blood. The source is a woman in her 30s with type 1 diabetes.

The genes are TRBV18 and TRBJ1-1; 8 bases fit TRBD1. The CDR3 spans 15 residues. V shed 2 bases, J shed 4 bases, and the junction held 6 bases outside the gene matches. Germline V lookup: CDR1 KGHSH, CDR2 LQKENI. The CDR3 loop is CASSPVGQGSTEAFF. The CDR3 DNA is TGTGCCAGCTCACCAGTAGGACAGGGAAGCACTGAAGCTTTCTTT.

V is TRBV11-3 and J is TRBJ2-1; 7 bases align to TRBD2. The CDR3 loop spans 15 amino acids. Germline V lookup: CDR1 SGHNT, CDR2 YENEEA. The V and J ends lost 5 bases and 0 bases, in that order; junction bases with no gene match: 4. The CDR3 here is CASSPWTSSYNEQFF. For the CDR3, the DNA is TGTGCCAGCAGCCCTTGGACTAGCTCCTACAATGAGCAGTTCTTC.

The CDR3 nucleotides read TGTGCCAGCAGCTTAGGAGGGATTCGGGCCGAAGCCAAAAACATTCAGTACTTC. This codes for CASSLGGIRAEAKNIQYF. The genes are TRBV11-2 and TRBJ2-4, with D maybe TRBD2 (5 bases). Trimming stripped 1 base from V and 0 bases from J, with 16 bases between. Germline V gives CDR1 SGHAT, CDR2 FQNNGV. This CDR3 comprises 18 residues.

This clone was observed a handful of times. This chain links TRBV5-6 with TRBJ2-7; 8 nucleotides match TRBD2. With 1 base clipped from V and 3 bases from J, the junction kept 12 bases outside the gene matches. Germline V gene data show CDR1 as SGHDT and CDR2 as YYEEEE. The CDR3 has 17 amino acids. The CDR3, as DNA: TGTGCCAGCAGCTTGCTCGGACTAGCTGGCTATTACTACGAGCAGTACTTC. It specifies CASSLLGLAGYYYEQYF. Looking up the rest from reference TRBV5-6 and TRBJ2-7 gives the full variable domain: DAGVTQSPTHLIKTRGQQVTLRCSPKSGHDTVSWYQQALGQGPQFIFQYYEEEERQRGNFPDRFSGHQFPNYSSELNVNALLLGDSALYLCASSLLGLAGYYYEQYFGPGTRLTVT.

V gene TRBV9 combines with J gene TRBJ2-3; D possibly corresponds to TRBD1 (6 bases). Trimming pared 0 bases from V and 1 base from J, leaving 9 bases between. The CDR3 sequence is 15 residues long. CDR1 SGDLS and CDR2 YYNGEE come from the germline V gene. The CDR3 DNA is TGTGCCAGCAGCGTAGAGGGGGTTCGCACAGATACGCAGTATTTT. The encoded protein is CASSVEGVRTDTQYF. Drawing the rest from reference TRBV9 and TRBJ2-3, the complete variable domain is DSGVTQTPKHLITATGQRVTLRCSPRSGDLSVYWYQQSLDQGLQFLIQYYNGEERAKGNILERFSAQQFPDLHSELNLSSLELGDSALYFCASSVEGVRTDTQYFGPGTRLTVL.

The sample holds a few counts of this clone. This rearrangement joins TRBV9 to TRBJ2-3; D might be TRBD1 (5 bases). Trimming removed 3 bases from V and 4 bases from J, with 15 bases in between. Germline assignment: CDR1 SGDLS and CDR2 YYNGEE. The CDR3 sequence is 15 residues long. CDR3 amino acids: CASSGPTVGSDTQYF. The CDR3 DNA sequence: TGTGCCAGCAGCGGCCCGACAGTGGGGTCAGATACGCAGTATTTT.

This clone was observed a few times. The chain carries TRBV28 and TRBJ2-1; TRBD2 matches 12 bases. Losses at the gene ends were 4 bases for V and 14 bases for J; bases not matched to a gene: 9. The germline V gene has CDR1 MDHEN and CDR2 SYDVKM. The CDR3 extends over 14 amino acids. This CDR3 is CASSSQTSGRLKFF. The CDR3 DNA follows: TGTGCCAGCAGTTCGCAGACTAGCGGGAGATTAAAGTTCTTC.

This clone occurred a few times. The chain recombines TRBV15 with TRBJ2-2; D is possibly TRBD1 (6 bases). Germline loops: CDR1 LNHNV, CDR2 YYDKDF (reference sequence). Trimming pared 9 bases from V and 0 bases from J, leaving 14 bases between. The CDR3 consists of 15 residues. CDR3: CATRTESANTGELFF. As DNA, the CDR3 is TGTGCCACAAGGACAGAGTCCGCGAACACCGGGGAGCTGTTTTTT. Full variable domain (outside the CDR3, taken from reference TRBV15 and TRBJ2-2): DAMVIQNPRYQVTQFGKPVTLSCSQTLNHNVMYWYQQKSSQAPKLLFHYYDKDFNNEADTPDNFQSRRPNTSFCFLDIRSPGLGDTAMYLCATRTESANTGELFFGEGSRLTVL.

The V call is TRBV4-2, the J call TRBJ1-3; D gene unclear. The germline V gene encodes CDR1 LGHNA and CDR2 YNFKEQ. This CDR3 spans 16 amino acids. V was trimmed by 4 bases and J by 0 bases, leaving 13 bases between them. The CDR3 region is CASSPGTADSGNTIYF. The CDR3 DNA sequence: TGTGCCAGCAGCCCGGGAACGGCGGACTCTGGAAACACCATATATTTT.

This clone was seen more than once but under ten times. The chain's CDR3 is CASSSGGSTDTQYF. Written as DNA, the CDR3 is TGTGCCAGCAGCTCCGGCGGCAGCACAGATACGCAGTATTTT. The gene calls are TRBV7-9 and TRBJ2-3; D call uncertain. The germline V and J ends were trimmed by 4 bases and 0 bases, with 8 bases remaining between them. The CDR3 consists of 14 residues. Per the germline V gene, CDR1 is SEHNR and CDR2 is FQNEAQ (reference sequence).

CDR3: CASSQDLGTMVNIQYF. CDR3 sequence (DNA): TGCGCCAGCAGCCAAGATCTCGGGACTATGGTTAACATTCAGTACTTC. The chain is built from TRBV4-1 and TRBJ2-4, with 7 bases fitting TRBD2. CDR3 length equals 16 residues. V gave up 0 bases and J gave up 7 bases; unmatched junction bases: 9. CDR1 is MGHRA and CDR2 is YSYEKL in the germline V gene.

V and J are TRBV9 and TRBJ2-5; possible D gene TRBD1, 6 bases. The germline gives CDR1 SGDLS, CDR2 YYNGEE. The length of the CDR3 is 14 residues. V was clipped by 0 bases and J by 5 bases, with 11 bases between them. The CDR3 reads CASSVEQGGETQYF. For the CDR3, the DNA is TGTGCCAGCAGCGTAGAACAGGGCGGGGAGACCCAGTACTTC.

A few counts support this clone. This sequence joins TRBV28 and TRBJ1-1; D possibly corresponds to TRBD1 (5 bases). Per the germline V gene, CDR1 is MDHEN and CDR2 is SYDVKM. The CDR3 is 15 amino acids. V was shortened by 4 bases and J by 3 bases, with 15 bases between the two germline ends. CDR3 DNA sequence: TGTGCCAGCAGTTCTAGGGGCTTCCGGGACACTGAAGCTTTCTTT. As protein: CASSSRGFRDTEAFF. The full variable domain, rest sourced from reference TRBV28 and TRBJ1-1, is DVKVTQSSRYLVKRTGEKVFLECVQDMDHENMFWYRQDPGLGLRLIYFSYDVKMKEKGDIPEGYSVSREKKERFSLILESASTNQTSMYLCASSSRGFRDTEAFFGQGTRLTVV.

The rearrangement joins TRBV14 to TRBJ1-5; D not resolved. The germline gives CDR1 SGHDN, CDR2 FVKESK. The CDR3 totals 13 residues. Trimming stripped 1 base from V and 5 bases from J, with 6 bases between. The CDR3: CASSQGLYQPQHF. The DNA of the CDR3 is TGTGCCAGCAGCCAAGGACTTTATCAGCCCCAGCATTTT.

The V call is TRBV5-6, the J call TRBJ2-6, with no clear D. CDR3 size: 15 residues. The germline V and J ends were trimmed by 0 bases and 0 bases, with 4 bases remaining between them. From germline, CDR1 is SGHDT and CDR2 YYEEEE. In DNA, the CDR3 is TGTGCCAGCAGCTTGGGGAGCTCTGGGGCCAACGTCCTGACTTTC. Residues: CASSLGSSGANVLTF.

The chain carries TRBV30 and TRBJ2-7, with 12 bases aligning to TRBD1. The CDR3 is 15 residues long. The ends lost 1 base at V and 6 bases at J; junction bases unmatched: 7. In germline, CDR1 is GTSNPN, CDR2 SVGIG (reference sequence). The CDR3 DNA is TGTGCCTGGAGTGACTCCGGGACAGGGGGCTCCGAGCAGTACTTC. This sequence encodes CAWSDSGTGGSEQYF.

The V gene is TRBV28, the J gene TRBJ1-2; D gene uncertain. This CDR3 spans 12 amino acids. Trimming removed 3 bases at V and 1 base at J, with 3 bases between. Germline V CDR1 and CDR2: MDHEN, SYDVKM. Written as DNA, the CDR3 is TGTGCCAGCAGTTTCTATAACTATGGCTACACCTTC. Protein product: CASSFYNYGYTF.

The chain is built from TRBV5-1 and TRBJ1-2, with no clear D. CDR3 size: 14 residues. V lost 1 base, J lost 0 bases, and 7 bases lay in between. The V gene's germline CDR1 is SGHRS and CDR2 YFSETQ. The CDR3 loop reads CASSLTESNYGYTF. The CDR3 nucleotides are TGCGCCAGCAGCTTGACAGAGTCTAACTATGGCTACACCTTC.

A few counts support this clone. The chain joins TRBV29-1 to TRBJ2-1; TRBD2 might be the D (5 bases). Trimming removed 0 bases from V and 2 bases from J, with 11 bases in between. The CDR3 length is 15 residues. Germline CDR1 is SQVTM and CDR2 is ANQGSEA. This CDR3 is CSVEDRLAPYNEQFF. CDR3 nucleotides: TGCAGCGTTGAAGATCGGCTAGCCCCCTACAATGAGCAGTTCTTC.

This chain links TRBV2 with TRBJ1-2; 8 nucleotides agree with TRBD1. Germline values: CDR1 SNHLY, CDR2 FYNNEI. CDR3 length: 13 residues. Losses at the gene ends were 8 bases for V and 2 bases for J; bases not matched to a gene: 4. The CDR3 reads CASARQGNYGYTF. CDR3 coding DNA: TGTGCCAGCGCGAGACAGGGGAACTATGGCTACACCTTC. Variable domain in full (rest from reference TRBV2 and TRBJ1-2): EPEVTQTPSHQVTQMGQEVILRCVPISNHLYFYWYRQILGQKVEFLVSFYNNEISEKSEIFDDQFSVERPDGSNFTLKIRSTKLEDSAMYFCASARQGNYGYTFGSGTRLTVV.

J is TRBJ2-1 and V is TRBV5-4, with a tentative D call TRBD1 (6 bases). CDR1 and CDR2 (germline): SGHNT, YYREEE (reference sequence). Between the trimmed V and J ends, which lost 1 base and 6 bases, there was a span of 11 bases. There are 14 residues in the CDR3. CDR3 protein: CASSLRQGTNEQFF. In DNA form, the CDR3 reads TGTGCCAGCAGCTTGAGGCAGGGGACCAATGAGCAGTTCTTC.